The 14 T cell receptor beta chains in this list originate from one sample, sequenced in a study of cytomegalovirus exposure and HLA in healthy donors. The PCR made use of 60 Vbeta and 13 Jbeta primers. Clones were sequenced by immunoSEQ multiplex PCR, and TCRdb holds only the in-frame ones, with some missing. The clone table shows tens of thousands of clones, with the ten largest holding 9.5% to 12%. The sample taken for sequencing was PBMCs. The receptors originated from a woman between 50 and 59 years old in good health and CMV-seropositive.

The CDR3 is CASSDRVGNTIYF. CDR3 DNA sequence: TGTGCCAGCAGTGACAGGGTGGGAAACACCATATATTTT. The J gene is TRBJ1-3, the V gene TRBV6-5; 7 bases agree with TRBD1. The CDR3 has 13 amino acids. V shed 5 bases, J shed 4 bases, and the junction held 2 bases outside the gene matches. Germline V gives CDR1 MNHEY, CDR2 SVGAGI.

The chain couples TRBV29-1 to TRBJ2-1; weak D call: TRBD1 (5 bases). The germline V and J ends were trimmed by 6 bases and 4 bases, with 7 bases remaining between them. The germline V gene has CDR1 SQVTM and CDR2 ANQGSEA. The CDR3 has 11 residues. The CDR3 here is CSVGLYNEQFF. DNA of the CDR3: TGCAGCGTGGGGCTATACAATGAGCAGTTCTTC.

CDR3 sequence: CASSFVSWTGGISNSPLHF. Here the CDR3 DNA reads TGTGCCAGCAGTTTTGTCTCTTGGACAGGGGGTATCTCTAATTCACCCCTCCACTTT. The chain links TRBV28 to TRBJ1-6, with 10 bases that match TRBD1. Trimming cost V 3 bases and J 6 bases; bases outside gene matches: 14. Germline V gives CDR1 MDHEN, CDR2 SYDVKM. CDR3 length: 19 residues.

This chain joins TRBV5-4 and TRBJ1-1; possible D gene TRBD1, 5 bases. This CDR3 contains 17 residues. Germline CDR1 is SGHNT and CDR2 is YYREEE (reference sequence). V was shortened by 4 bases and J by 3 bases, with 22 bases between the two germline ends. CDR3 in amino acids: CASSPVGLLMGDTEAFF. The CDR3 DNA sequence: TGTGCCAGCAGCCCCGTGGGACTGTTGATGGGCGACACTGAAGCTTTCTTT.

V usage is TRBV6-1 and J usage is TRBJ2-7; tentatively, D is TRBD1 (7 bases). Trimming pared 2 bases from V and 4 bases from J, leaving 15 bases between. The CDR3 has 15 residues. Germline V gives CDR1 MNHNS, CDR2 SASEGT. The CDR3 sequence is CASSEWGDRSYEQYF. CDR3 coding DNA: TGTGCCAGCAGTGAATGGGGGGACAGATCATACGAGCAGTACTTC.

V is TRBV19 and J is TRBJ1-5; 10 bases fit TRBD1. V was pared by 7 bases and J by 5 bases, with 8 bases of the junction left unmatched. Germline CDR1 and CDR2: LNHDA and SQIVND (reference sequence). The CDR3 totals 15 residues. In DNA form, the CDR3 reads TGTGCCAGTAAGGATCCGACAGGGGGCGATCAGCCCCAGCATTTT. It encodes CASKDPTGGDQPQHF.

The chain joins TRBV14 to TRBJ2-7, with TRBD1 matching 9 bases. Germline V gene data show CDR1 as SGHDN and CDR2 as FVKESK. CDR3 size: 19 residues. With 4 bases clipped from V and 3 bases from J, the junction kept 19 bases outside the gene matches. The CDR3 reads CASSPLKTGTGRFGYEQYF. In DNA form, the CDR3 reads TGTGCCAGCAGCCCCTTAAAGACCGGGACAGGGAGATTTGGCTACGAGCAGTACTTC.

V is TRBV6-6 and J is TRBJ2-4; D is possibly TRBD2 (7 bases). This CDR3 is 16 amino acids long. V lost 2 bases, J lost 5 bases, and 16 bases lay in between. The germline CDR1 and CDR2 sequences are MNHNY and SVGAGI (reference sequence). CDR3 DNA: TGTGCCAGCAGTTACCCGCGTTGGGGGGGCGAAAACATTCAGTACTTC. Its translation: CASSYPRWGGENIQYF.

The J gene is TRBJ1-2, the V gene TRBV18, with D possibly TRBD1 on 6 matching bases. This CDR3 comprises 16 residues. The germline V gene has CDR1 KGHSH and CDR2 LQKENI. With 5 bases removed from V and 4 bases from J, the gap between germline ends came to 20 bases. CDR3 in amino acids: CASSTGPPGGVYGYTF. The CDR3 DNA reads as TGTGCCAGCTCAACAGGGCCGCCCGGGGGGGTCTATGGCTACACCTTC.

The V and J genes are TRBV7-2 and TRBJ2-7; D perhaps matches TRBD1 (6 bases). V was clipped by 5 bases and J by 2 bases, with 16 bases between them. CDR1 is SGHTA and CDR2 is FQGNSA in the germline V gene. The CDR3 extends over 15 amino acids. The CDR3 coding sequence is TGTGCCAGCAGCCCTTTAGTAGGGGGTACCTACGAGCAGTACTTC. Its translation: CASSPLVGGTYEQYF.

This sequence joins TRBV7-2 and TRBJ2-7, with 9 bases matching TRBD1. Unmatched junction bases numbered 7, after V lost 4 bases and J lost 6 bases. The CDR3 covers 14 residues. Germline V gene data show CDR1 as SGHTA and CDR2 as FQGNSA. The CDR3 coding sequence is TGTGCCAGCAGCTCCAGACAGGGGGTGGTCGAGCAGTACTTC. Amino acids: CASSSRQGVVEQYF. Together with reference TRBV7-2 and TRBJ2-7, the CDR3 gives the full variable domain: GAGVSQSPSNKVTEKGKDVELRCDPISGHTALYWYRQSLGQGLEFLIYFQGNSAPDKSGLPSDRFSAERTGGSVSTLTIQRTQQEDSAVYLCASSSRQGVVEQYFGPGTRLTVT.

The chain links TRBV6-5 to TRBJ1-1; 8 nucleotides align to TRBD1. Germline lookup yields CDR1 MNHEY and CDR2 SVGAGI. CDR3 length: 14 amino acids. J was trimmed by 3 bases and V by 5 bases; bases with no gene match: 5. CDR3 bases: TGTGCCAGCAGTCGGACAGGGAGGGACACTGAAGCTTTCTTT. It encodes CASSRTGRDTEAFF.

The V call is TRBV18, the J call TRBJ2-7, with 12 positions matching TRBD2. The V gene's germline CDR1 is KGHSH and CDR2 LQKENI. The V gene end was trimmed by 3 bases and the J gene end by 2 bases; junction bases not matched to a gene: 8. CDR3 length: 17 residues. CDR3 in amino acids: CASSPGKTSGRAYEQYF. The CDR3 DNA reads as TGTGCCAGCTCACCCGGTAAGACTAGCGGGAGAGCCTACGAGCAGTACTTC.

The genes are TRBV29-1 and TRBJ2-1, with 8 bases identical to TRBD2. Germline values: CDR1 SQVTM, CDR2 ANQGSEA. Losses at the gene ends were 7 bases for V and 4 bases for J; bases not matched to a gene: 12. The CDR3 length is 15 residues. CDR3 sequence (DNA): TGCAGCGCCGGCCGGGGGGGCGGGGGTTACAATGAGCAGTTCTTC. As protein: CSAGRGGGGYNEQFF.